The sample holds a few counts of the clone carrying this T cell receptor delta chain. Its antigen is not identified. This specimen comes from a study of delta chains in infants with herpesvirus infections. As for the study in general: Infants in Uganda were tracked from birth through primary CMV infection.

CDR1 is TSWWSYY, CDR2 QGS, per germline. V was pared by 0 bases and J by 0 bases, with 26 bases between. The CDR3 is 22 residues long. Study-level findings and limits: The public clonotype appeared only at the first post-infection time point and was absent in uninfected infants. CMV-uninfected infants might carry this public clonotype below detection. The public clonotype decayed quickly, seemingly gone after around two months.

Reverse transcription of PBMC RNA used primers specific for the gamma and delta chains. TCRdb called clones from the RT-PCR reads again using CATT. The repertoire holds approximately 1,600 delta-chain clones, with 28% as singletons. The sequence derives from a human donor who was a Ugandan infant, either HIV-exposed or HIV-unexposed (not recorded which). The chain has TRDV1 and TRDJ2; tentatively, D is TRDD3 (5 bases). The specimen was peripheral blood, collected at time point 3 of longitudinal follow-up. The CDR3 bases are TGTGCTCTTGGGGAACTCCGACCTCCCCCATATACGATTACGGCTTTGACAGCACAACTCTTCTTT. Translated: CALGELRPPPYTITALTAQLFF.